Listed below are T cell receptor beta chains from one sample, sequenced in a study of OX40 agonist ivuxolimab in advanced cancers. TCRdb keeps only in-frame clones here, not all; method: immunoSEQ multiplex PCR. The sample includes about 99,000 clones, roughly nine tenths of them seen just once. This material consisted of CD4+ or CD8+ T cells sorted from blood, taken in a trial of the OX40 agonist ivuxolimab. All receptors come from an adult with an advanced solid tumor such as melanoma, head and neck, liver or kidney cancer. The CDR3 runs from the conserved cysteine through the conserved F or W. A D gene is named only where the DNA matches it firmly. Not all rows give a size; the values are once, few, many and, for expanded clones, a class.

CDR3 protein	CDR3 DNA	D gene	CDR3 length	V gene	J gene	clone size
CASSEGPGLAARNEQFF	TGTGCCAGCAGCGAGGGCCCTGGACTAGCGGCCCGCAATGAGCAGTTCTTC	.	17	TRBV21-1	TRBJ2-1	.
CASTPRRGSYGYTF	TGTGCCAGCACCCCCCGGAGAGGGAGCTATGGCTACACCTTC	.	14	TRBV6-5	TRBJ1-2	.
CASSSQTGTYNEQFF	TGTGCCAGCAGCTCTCAGACTGGAACCTACAATGAGCAGTTCTTC	.	15	TRBV11-2	TRBJ2-1	.
CARLRSNQPQHF	TGTGCCAGACTCCGTAGCAATCAGCCCCAGCATTTT	.	12	TRBV6-4	TRBJ1-5	.
CASSLGLAGGPYEQYF	TGTGCCAGTAGTCTTGGACTAGCGGGAGGGCCTTACGAGCAGTACTTC	TRBD2	16	TRBV19	TRBJ2-7	.
CASSVDRGSEAFF	TGTGCCAGCAGTGTTGACAGGGGCTCTGAAGCTTTCTTT	TRBD1	13	TRBV2	TRBJ1-1	.
CASSPSGSRSYEQYF	TGTGCCAGCAGCCCTAGCGGAAGTCGCTCCTACGAGCAGTACTTC	TRBD2	15	TRBV9	TRBJ2-7	.
CASSQVSQGITEAFF	TGCGCCAGCAGCCAAGTAAGTCAGGGGATCACTGAAGCTTTCTTT	.	15	TRBV4-3	TRBJ1-1	once
CASSPPGLAGLSSYNEQFF	TGTGCCAGCTCACCACCGGGACTAGCGGGACTAAGCTCCTACAATGAGCAGTTCTTC	TRBD2	19	TRBV18	TRBJ2-1	.
CASSQDLATYNEQFF	TGCGCCAGCAGCCAAGATCTAGCGACGTACAATGAGCAGTTCTTC	.	15	TRBV4-3	TRBJ2-1	once
CASSRRGLGGGNEQFF	TGTGCCAGCAGCCGCCGGGGACTAGGGGGTGGAAATGAGCAGTTCTTC	TRBD2	16	TRBV11-2	TRBJ2-1	.
CASSPLKSGRSSDTQYF	TGTGCCAGCTCACCACTCAAGAGCGGGAGGTCCTCAGATACGCAGTATTTT	TRBD2	17	TRBV18	TRBJ2-3	.
CASTKRDRGRETQYF	TGTGCCAGCACAAAGAGGGACAGGGGGCGGGAGACCCAGTACTTC	TRBD1	15	TRBV7-2	TRBJ2-5	.
CASSSQGRGRGYTEAFF	TGTGCCAGCAGTTCCCAAGGCAGGGGGCGTGGGTACACTGAAGCTTTCTTT	TRBD1	17	TRBV28	TRBJ1-1	.
CASRLAGGPYEQYF	TGTGCCAGCAGACTAGCGGGAGGGCCCTACGAGCAGTACTTC	TRBD2	14	TRBV11-1	TRBJ2-7	.
CASSESSISQPQHF	TGCGCCAGCAGTGAGTCGAGTATCAGCCAGCCCCAGCATTTT	.	14	TRBV10-2	TRBJ1-5	.
CASSRGGRQGNTEAFF	TGTGCCAGCAGCCGGGGGGGCCGACAGGGAAACACTGAAGCTTTCTTT	TRBD1	16	TRBV5-5	TRBJ1-1	.
CASSPQAESSTDTQYF	TGTGCCAGCAGCCCCCAAGCGGAGAGCTCTACAGATACGCAGTATTTT	.	16	TRBV7-6	TRBJ2-3	.
CASSWGAEQYF	TGTGCCAGCAGCTGGGGGGCCGAGCAGTACTTC	.	11	TRBV5-6	TRBJ2-7	.
CSAEHPDRGNTEAFF	TGCAGCGCCGAACATCCGGACAGGGGAAACACTGAAGCTTTCTTT	TRBD1	15	TRBV29-1	TRBJ1-1	.
CASSYDRGGETQYF	TGTGCCAGCAGTTATGACAGGGGAGGGGAGACCCAGTACTTC	.	14	TRBV2	TRBJ2-5	.
CASSETMDAGFF	TGTGCCAGCAGTGAAACTATGGATGCCGGGTTCTTC	.	12	TRBV2	TRBJ2-1	.
CASSGGQATGLDTQYF	TGCGCCAGCAGTGGAGGACAGGCTACGGGTTTGGATACGCAGTATTTT	TRBD1	16	TRBV5-1	TRBJ2-3	few
CASSWGGLAGGTTLNEQFF	TGTGCCAGCAGCTGGGGTGGCCTAGCGGGAGGCACCACGTTGAATGAGCAGTTCTTC	TRBD2	19	TRBV5-4	TRBJ2-1	.
CASGREGQETQYF	TGTGCCAGCGGCCGGGAAGGTCAGGAGACCCAGTACTTC	.	13	TRBV6-1	TRBJ2-5	.
CASSLGGEGTRDGYTF	TGTGCCAGCAGCTTAGGGGGAGAGGGAACACGGGATGGCTACACCTTC	.	16	TRBV7-2	TRBJ1-2	once
CASSPGTVNYEQYF	TGTGCCAGCAGTCCCGGGACAGTAAACTACGAGCAGTACTTC	TRBD1	14	TRBV6-1	TRBJ2-7	.
CASSDLGGGGYTF	TGTGCCAGCAGTGACCTCGGAGGGGGTGGCTACACCTTC	.	13	TRBV6-4	TRBJ1-2	.
CASSIGRTSSNEQFF	TGTGCCAGTAGTATCGGTCGGACTAGCAGTAATGAGCAGTTCTTC	TRBD2	15	TRBV19	TRBJ2-1	many
CASSPLVTSGRPHEQFF	TGTGCCAGCTCACCACTAGTGACTAGCGGGAGACCTCATGAGCAGTTCTTC	TRBD2	17	TRBV18	TRBJ2-1	.
CASSGLEETQYF	TGTGCCAGCAGCGGACTAGAAGAGACCCAGTACTTC	TRBD2	12	TRBV11-1	TRBJ2-5	.
CASSEIEGTEQYF	TGTGCCAGCAGTGAAATCGAGGGTACGGAGCAGTACTTC	.	13	TRBV2	TRBJ2-7	.
CASSQSGGYEQYF	TGTGCCAGCAGCCAATCCGGGGGCTATGAGCAGTACTTC	.	13	TRBV7-8	TRBJ2-7	.
CASSPGYGTYGYTF	TGTGCCAGCAGCCCCGGGTACGGGACCTATGGCTACACCTTC	.	14	TRBV5-8	TRBJ1-2	.
CASSFRRINEKLFF	TGTGCCAGCAGCTTCCGGCGGATTAATGAAAAACTGTTTTTT	.	14	TRBV5-6	TRBJ1-4	once
CAISAAGGLSYEQYF	TGTGCCATCAGTGCGGCGGGAGGGCTCTCCTACGAGCAGTACTTC	TRBD2	15	TRBV10-3	TRBJ2-7	.
CASSPGGGRNQPQHF	TGTGCCAGCAGCCCCGGCGGAGGACGCAATCAGCCCCAGCATTTT	.	15	TRBV7-2	TRBJ1-5	few
CASRTGTGGTGELFF	TGTGCCAGCAGAACCGGGACAGGCGGCACCGGGGAGCTGTTTTTT	TRBD1	15	TRBV6-6	TRBJ2-2	.
CAISESGTSAREQYF	TGTGCCATCAGTGAGTCAGGCACTAGCGCCCGCGAGCAGTACTTC	TRBD2	15	TRBV10-3	TRBJ2-7	.
CASSRGQGNYGYTF	TGTGCCAGCAGTCGGGGACAGGGAAACTATGGCTACACCTTC	TRBD1	14	TRBV28	TRBJ1-2	.
CASSYLVAGGNTGELFF	TGCGCCAGCAGCTACCTGGTAGCGGGAGGCAACACCGGGGAGCTGTTTTTT	TRBD2	17	TRBV5-1	TRBJ2-2	.
CASSPPVTSGKPISEQFF	TGTGCCAGCTCACCACCGGTTACTAGCGGGAAACCCATCAGTGAGCAGTTCTTC	TRBD2	18	TRBV18	TRBJ2-1	.
CASSLIQGARNEQFF	TGTGCCAGCAGCTTAATACAGGGGGCCCGCAATGAGCAGTTCTTC	TRBD1	15	TRBV7-9	TRBJ2-1	.
CASRSFSGRSDEQYF	TGCGCCAGCAGGTCTTTTAGCGGGAGGTCCGACGAGCAGTACTTC	TRBD2	15	TRBV10-2	TRBJ2-7	.
CASSSGTSSYEQYF	TGTGCCAGTAGTTCCGGGACTAGCTCCTACGAGCAGTACTTC	TRBD2	14	TRBV19	TRBJ2-7	.
CASSPQPDSLAQHF	TGTGCCAGCAGCCCCCAGCCCGACAGCTTGGCCCAGCATTTT	.	14	TRBV6-5	TRBJ1-5	.
CASSLAPGDSYEQYF	TGTGCCAGCAGCTTAGCTCCAGGGGACTCCTACGAGCAGTACTTC	.	15	TRBV7-6	TRBJ2-7	.
CASSPRDRQKSSYNEQFF	TGTGCCAGCTCACCCCGGGACAGACAAAAGAGCTCCTACAATGAGCAGTTCTTC	TRBD1	18	TRBV18	TRBJ2-1	.
CASSFQYTQYF	TGTGCCAGCAGTTTTCAGTATACGCAGTATTTT	.	11	TRBV28	TRBJ2-3	.
CASSILAGGSITGELFF	TGTGCCAGCAGTATACTAGCGGGAGGGTCGATTACCGGGGAGCTGTTTTTT	TRBD2	17	TRBV2	TRBJ2-2	.
CASCLGGASETQYF	TGTGCCAGCTGCCTAGGGGGCGCATCGGAGACCCAGTACTTC	TRBD1	14	TRBV6-1	TRBJ2-5	.
CASSPGQGYEQYF	TGTGCCAGCAGCCCGGGACAGGGGTACGAGCAGTACTTC	TRBD1	13	TRBV11-3	TRBJ2-7	.
CASSPRTPTDEQYF	TGTGCCAGCAGCCCTCGGACACCAACCGACGAGCAGTACTTC	.	14	TRBV9	TRBJ2-7	.
CASSREPGQGPQYF	TGTGCCAGCAGCCGAGAACCGGGACAGGGTCCCCAGTACTTC	TRBD1	14	TRBV5-5	TRBJ2-5	.
CASSSHPKGYEQYF	TGTGCCAGCAGTTCCCACCCCAAGGGTTACGAGCAGTACTTC	.	14	TRBV28	TRBJ2-7	.
CASSDQGANEKLFF	TGTGCCAGCAGCGACCAGGGTGCGAATGAAAAACTGTTTTTT	.	14	TRBV2	TRBJ1-4	.
CASSLRDRSNTEAFF	TGTGCCAGCAGCTTGCGGGACAGGAGCAACACTGAAGCTTTCTTT	TRBD1	15	TRBV7-2	TRBJ1-1	.
CASSELAYEQYF	TGTGCCAGCAGTGAACTTGCTTACGAGCAGTACTTC	.	12	TRBV2	TRBJ2-7	.
CASSPATSGPHEQYF	TGCGCCAGCAGCCCGGCGACTAGCGGTCCCCACGAGCAGTACTTC	TRBD2	15	TRBV5-1	TRBJ2-7	.
CASSSVLRTELFF	TGTGCCAGCAGCTCGGTTTTAAGGACGGAACTGTTTTTT	.	13	TRBV7-2	TRBJ1-4	.